This TCR beta chain was captured by sequencing in a study of T-cell memory formation after mild COVID-19. This clonotype was found many times. TCRdb used MiXCR to reprocess the 5' RACE reads, holding one entry per CDR3 protein. The sample yields around 200,000 distinct CDR3 sequences, around 18% seen once. The CDR3 length is 14 residues. With 5 bases removed from V and 6 bases from J, the gap between germline ends came to 16 bases. Looked up from germline, CDR1 is MNHEY and CDR2 is SVGEGT. Sequenced: PBMCs or a T cell subset sorted from them (not recorded which). This clonotype originated in a young man who had mild COVID-19 (a few samples of this study predate the infection). Cell type and time point are not known. The chain carries TRBV6-2 or TRBV6-3 and TRBJ1-1, with D perhaps matching TRBD1 (5 bases). CDR3 in DNA: TGTGCCAGCAGTGCATACAGGCGAAGCGCTGAAGCTTTCTTT. Translation gives CASSAYRRSAEAFF.